This T cell receptor (beta chain) was retrieved from a study of blood T cell repertoires in COVID-19. The trim removed 5 bases at V and 7 bases at J, leaving 4 bases unmatched. CDR3 length: 13 amino acids. From germline, CDR1 is MDHEN and CDR2 SYDVKM. The table came from immunoSEQ multiplex PCR; TCRdb's copy has only in-frame clones and leaves some out. The sample contains about 220,000 clones, around 82% of which appear only once. The V call is TRBV28, the J call TRBJ1-2; 10 bases align to TRBD1. The receptor comes from a woman at least 80 years old with acute or convalescent COVID-19. Specimen: peripheral blood. The CDR3 is CASSGGDRGGYTF. The CDR3 nucleotides read TGTGCCAGCAGTGGGGGGGACAGGGGTGGCTACACCTTC.